This T cell receptor (beta chain) derives from a study of cytomegalovirus exposure and HLA in healthy donors. Germline-derived CDR1 and CDR2 are SGDLS and YYNGEE. Trimming took off 0 bases at V and 0 bases at J, with 13 bases between the two ends. This CDR3 is built from 17 residues. General observations from the study: Beyond CMV serostatus, there was no information to go on about immune exposure. An assumption of roughly uniform sequencing depth across donors underlay the presence/absence analyses. HLA allele associations emerged for fewer than 20,000 TCR beta sequences in a later analysis, at 0.05 false discovery rate.

As to this clone: Its target is unknown.

13 Jbeta primers and 60 Vbeta primers were used for the PCR. The method was immunoSEQ multiplex PCR; TCRdb's version includes in-frame clones alone and lacks a portion of them. The table lists about 160,000 clones, about 85% of them singletons. This TCR derives from a man between 18 and 29 years old in good health and CMV-seropositive. The V gene is TRBV9, the J gene TRBJ2-1, with D possibly matching TRBD2 (7 bases). The specimen was PBMCs. The CDR3 here is CASSVVGGRGSYNEQFF. CDR3 nucleotides: TGTGCCAGCAGCGTAGTAGGGGGGAGGGGCTCCTACAATGAGCAGTTCTTC.